The sequence of this T cell receptor beta chain was determined in a study of prognosis after radiotherapy for stage I lung cancer. Whole-study context: Oligometastatic NSCLC after surgical resection of the primary tumor was present in 5 or 6 patients, while newly diagnosed primary stage I lung tumors were present in over 13. Radiotherapy: SBRT, 3 to 5 fractions, biologically effective dose at least 100 Gy.

Two rounds of multiplex PCR amplified TCR beta CDR3 from genomic DNA. Gene-specific TRBV and TRBJ primers were used in PCR round one. TCRdb reprocessed the multiplex PCR reads via MiXCR and lists one record per CDR3 protein. The profile shows 13,000 to 15,000 distinct CDR3 sequences, approximately 53% of them singletons. The CDR3 loop spans 14 amino acids. Per the germline V gene, CDR1 is SGHRS and CDR2 is YFSETQ. Trimming removed 3 bases from V and 8 bases from J, with 12 bases in between. The TCR was taken from a donor aged 50 or older with non-small cell lung cancer. The chain couples TRBV5-1 to TRBJ1-6; possibly TRBD1 for D (5 bases). Specimen: PBMCs, collected before or after stereotactic body radiation therapy (not recorded which). In DNA form, the CDR3 reads TGCGCCAGCAGCTGGACGGGGGGTGATTCACCCCTCCACTTT. Protein: CASSWTGGDSPLHF.